These 18 T cell receptor beta chains came from one sample sequenced in a study of blood T cell repertoires in COVID-19. The table came from immunoSEQ multiplex PCR; TCRdb's copy has only in-frame clones and leaves some out. The sample lists some 170,000 clones; approximately 80% were seen once. The specimen was peripheral blood. The receptors shown here come from a woman in her fifties or sixties with active or convalescent COVID-19.

The count of this clone is one. The chain recombines TRBV19 with TRBJ1-2; the match to TRBD1 covers 8 bases. Germline loops: CDR1 LNHDA, CDR2 SQIVND (reference sequence). Losses at the gene ends were 3 bases for V and 6 bases for J; bases not matched to a gene: 6. The CDR3 has 14 amino acids. CDR3 nucleotide sequence: TGTGCCAGTAGTATCCCCCGACAGGGGAATGGCTACACCTTC. Translated, it gives CASSIPRQGNGYTF. Looking up the rest from reference TRBV19 and TRBJ1-2 gives the full variable domain: DGGITQSPKYLFRKEGQNVTLSCEQNLNHDAMYWYRQDPGQGLRLIYYSQIVNDFQKGDIAEGYSVSREKKESFPLTVTSAQKNPTAFYLCASSIPRQGNGYTFGSGTRLTVV.

The gene calls are TRBV7-2 and TRBJ1-1; no firm D call. Germline V gives CDR1 SGHTA, CDR2 FQGNSA. This CDR3 contains 15 residues. The V end was cut by 5 bases, the J end by 2 bases, with 15 bases between. CDR3 DNA: TGTGCCAGCAGCCCTCGTGGAGCGACCAACACTGAAGCTTTCTTT. Amino acid sequence: CASSPRGATNTEAFF.

Only one count was recorded for this clone. The rearrangement uses TRBV18 and TRBJ2-7; 8 bases fit TRBD1. Germline V lookup: CDR1 KGHSH, CDR2 LQKENI. V gave up 2 bases and J gave up 5 bases; unmatched junction bases: 8. This CDR3 region has 15 residues. CDR3 sequence reads: CASSPKGQAVHEQYF. The CDR3 DNA is TGTGCCAGCTCACCAAAGGGACAGGCTGTCCACGAGCAGTACTTC.

This rearrangement joins TRBV19 to TRBJ1-5; a possible D gene is TRBD1 (6 bases). Trimming took off 7 bases at V and 3 bases at J, with 16 bases between the two ends. Germline CDR1 LNHDA, CDR2 SQIVND (reference sequence). The CDR3 covers 15 residues. The CDR3 region is CASTHGGQINQPQHF. The DNA of the CDR3 is TGTGCCAGTACTCATGGTGGACAGATCAATCAGCCCCAGCATTTT.

This clone was detected only a few times. The chain carries TRBV5-8 and TRBJ2-3; 8 bases align to TRBD2. The CDR3 is made up of 19 amino acids. Germline loops: CDR1 SGHTS, CDR2 YDEGEE. V dropped 4 bases and J dropped 0; count of bases not matched to a gene: 16. The CDR3 DNA reads TGTGCCAGCAGCGCCACCCGAGGGGTAGCGGGACCAAGCACAGATACGCAGTATTTT. Translated, it gives CASSATRGVAGPSTDTQYF.

This clone has just a few counts. The J gene is TRBJ1-1, the V gene TRBV4-1, with a weak D call TRBD1 (5 bases). The CDR3 has 15 amino acids. V was cut by 0 bases and J by 5 bases, with 13 bases left in between. Germline CDR1 reads MGHRA; CDR2 reads YSYEKL. The DNA of the CDR3 is TGCGCCAGCAGCCAAGAATTTGACAGTCGAACTGAAGCTTTCTTT. Translated: CASSQEFDSRTEAFF.

The chain uses TRBV5-4 and TRBJ2-1; maybe TRBD2 (6 bases). V lost 4 bases and J 3 bases, leaving 14 bases between the germline ends. CDR3 size: 15 residues. The V gene's germline CDR1 is SGHNT and CDR2 YYREEE (reference sequence). This chain's CDR3 is CASSGGSFGYNEQFF. The CDR3 nucleotides read TGTGCCAGCAGCGGGGGGTCCTTTGGCTACAATGAGCAGTTCTTC.

The chain uses TRBV4-3 and TRBJ1-2; D remains unclear. The germline V and J ends were trimmed by 4 bases and 0 bases, with 15 bases remaining between them. This CDR3 has 16 residues. Looked up from germline, CDR1 is LGHNA and CDR2 is YSLEER. The CDR3 protein is CASSPGLGSSNYGYTF. CDR3 in DNA: TGCGCCAGCAGCCCTGGGTTGGGCAGTTCTAACTATGGCTACACCTTC.

This chain uses TRBV3-1 (or the pseudogene TRBV3-2) with TRBJ1-3; 8 bases line up with TRBD1. The V and J ends lost 3 bases and 3 bases, in that order; junction bases with no gene match: 4. CDR3 length: 15 residues. CDR1 LGHDT and CDR2 YNNKEL come from the germline V gene (reference sequence). The CDR3 region is CASSHLDRVGNTIYF. CDR3 DNA: TGTGCCAGCAGCCACTTGGACAGGGTTGGAAACACCATATATTTT.

This clone was picked up a small number of times. CDR3 loop: CASSLSRGGTGELFF. The CDR3 DNA follows: TGCGCCAGCAGCTTGTCCCGGGGGGGCACCGGGGAGCTGTTTTTT. The chain uses TRBV5-1 and TRBJ2-2, with 8 bases lining up with TRBD2. Germline CDR1 and CDR2: SGHRS and YFSETQ. The CDR3 consists of 15 residues. V lost 1 base and J lost 4; bases outside the gene matches: 3.

The genes are TRBV19 and TRBJ1-4; no clear D. CDR1 is LNHDA and CDR2 is SQIVND in the germline V gene (reference sequence). There are 14 residues in the CDR3. V lost 3 bases, J lost 8 bases, and 13 bases lay in between. The chain's CDR3 is CASSMAGIREKLFF. CDR3 DNA: TGTGCCAGTAGTATGGCGGGGATTCGGGAAAAACTGTTTTTT.

The chain employs TRBV6-6 and TRBJ1-5; D unresolved. The V gene's germline CDR1 is MNHNY and CDR2 SVGAGI (reference sequence). The CDR3 totals 13 residues. With 2 bases removed from V and 6 bases from J, the gap between germline ends came to 8 bases. For the CDR3, the DNA is TGTGCCAGCAGTTACGGGCAACCTCAGCCCCAGCATTTT. Translation gives CASSYGQPQPQHF.

In its sample, this clone was seen a few times. V and J are TRBV7-6 and TRBJ2-6; 10 nucleotides line up with TRBD1. The CDR3 is 19 residues long. The junction had 5 bases not matched to a gene; V was cut back by 0 bases and J by 0 bases. The germline V gene encodes CDR1 SGHVS and CDR2 FNYEAQ. Here the CDR3 DNA reads TGTGCCAGCAGCTTAGCCGGGACAGGGGACCTCTCTGGGGCCAACGTCCTGACTTTC. Its translation: CASSLAGTGDLSGANVLTF.

The V and J genes are TRBV7-2 and TRBJ2-2; 8 bases fit TRBD1. V lost 8 bases to trimming and J lost 4 bases; unmatched junction nucleotides: 3. This CDR3 contains 13 residues. Germline V gene data show CDR1 as SGHTA and CDR2 as FQGNSA. CDR3 bases: TGTGCCAGCCGAACAGGGGGCACCGGGGAGCTGTTTTTT. This gives the protein CASRTGGTGELFF.

J is TRBJ1-2 and V is TRBV25-1, with D possibly matching TRBD1 (5 bases). Germline CDR1 and CDR2: MGHDK and SYGVNS. With 4 bases removed from V and 6 bases from J, the gap between germline ends came to 15 bases. The CDR3 has 14 residues. CDR3 loop: CASSAAGRGHGYTF. As DNA, the CDR3 is TGTGCCAGCAGTGCGGCAGGGAGGGGACATGGCTACACCTTC.

The CDR3 region has the DNA TGCGCCAGCAGCCAAGATCTTTGGGCAGGATCTTCCAATCAGCCCCAGCATTTT. It codes for CASSQDLWAGSSNQPQHF. The rearrangement links TRBV4-1 to TRBJ1-5; D is uncertain. Germline V gene lookup returns CDR1 MGHRA and CDR2 YSYEKL. CDR3 length equals 18 residues. The V and J ends lost 0 bases and 3 bases respectively, with 18 bases between them.

The rearrangement links TRBV11-1 to TRBJ1-1; D possibly corresponds to TRBD1 (5 bases). The germline gives CDR1 SGHAT, CDR2 FQDESV (reference sequence). This CDR3 contains 12 residues. CDR3 sequence reads: CAAGGENTEAFF. The CDR3 DNA is TGTGCTGCCGGGGGGGAGAACACTGAAGCTTTCTTT.

This clone was seen a single time. V gene TRBV6-5 combines with J gene TRBJ2-5; TRBD1 matches at 12 bases. This CDR3 is 15 amino acids long. J gave up 5 bases and V 6 bases, and 7 bases lay outside the gene matches. CDR1 is MNHEY, CDR2 SVGAGI, per germline. This CDR3 reads CASSRGTGGVETQYF. CDR3 nucleotide sequence: TGTGCCAGCAGCAGAGGGACAGGGGGCGTTGAGACCCAGTACTTC.